This T cell receptor (beta chain) derives from a study of OX40 agonist ivuxolimab in advanced cancers. About the research overall: Prior anti-PD-1, anti-PD-L1 or anti-CTLA-4 therapy was allowed; about 39% had some. Study results and caveats: Relative to CD4+ cells, CD8+ T cells on average had more expanded clones.

V lost 1 base and J lost 5, with 23 bases in between. The CDR3 is 18 amino acids. Germline lookup yields CDR1 SGHTA and CDR2 FQGNSA. Only in-frame clones appear in the TCRdb table, and some are missing; sequencing was by immunoSEQ multiplex PCR. The sample holds more than 45,000 clones; about 89% are singletons and the top ten take more than 9%. Turning to this clone: Its cognate antigen is unknown.

The TCR comes from an adult with an advanced solid tumor such as melanoma, head and neck, liver or kidney cancer. The chain links TRBV7-2 to TRBJ2-5, with a tentative D call TRBD2 (6 bases). The specimen was CD4+ or CD8+ T cells sorted from blood, collected in a trial of the OX40 agonist ivuxolimab. The DNA for the CDR3 is TGTGCCAGCAGCTTAGGTCCCAGCGAAAGCCCCCGGGAGGAGACCCAGTACTTC. Translating it yields CASSLGPSESPREETQYF.